The clone carrying this T cell receptor (beta chain) was counted many times. What it binds is not known. These data belong to a study of regulatory T cells in long-lasting Graves disease. Study context: Under 3 months of antithyroid drugs had been taken by newly diagnosed Graves' patients.

Libraries of TCR beta came from iRepertoire HTBI primers plus Arm-PCR of CDR3 regions. TCRdb ran MiXCR on the multiplex PCR reads and lists one entry per CDR3 protein. The sample has roughly 610,000 distinct CDR3 sequences; less than 20% are singletons. The V gene's germline CDR1 is MNHNS and CDR2 SASEGT. The CDR3 contains 14 residues. Trimming removed 6 bases at V and 8 bases at J, with 14 bases between. The study's findings and limits: TRBV28, TRBJ1-2 and TRBJ2-5 emerged as the favored segments in persistent disease.

Time point defined: newly diagnosed GD, antithyroid drugs for less than 3 months. PBMC-extracted RNA yielded the TCR library. EDTA tubes held approximately 9 milliliters of peripheral blood from each patient. This sample was shared with a second study, whose subject was T cells in Graves' hyperthyroidism and ophthalmopathy. That publication notes: The majority of expanded thyroid clonotypes above 0.001 also appeared in blood.

The receptor was isolated from a woman in her twenties or thirties with Graves disease. This sequence joins TRBV6-1 and TRBJ1-6; D gene ambiguous. The sample here was peripheral blood mononuclear cells (PBMCs), taken at new diagnosis, from a patient treated with antithyroid drugs. Written as DNA, the CDR3 is TGTGCCAGCAGAAACCGGGCCCGTTATTCACCCCTCCACTTT. It yields the protein CASRNRARYSPLHF.